This T cell receptor beta chain was recovered during a study of cytomegalovirus exposure and HLA in healthy donors. As for this clone: Its antigen is still unknown.

The study ran its PCR with 60 Vbeta and 13 Jbeta primers. Only in-frame clones appear in the TCRdb table, and some are missing; sequencing was by immunoSEQ multiplex PCR. The sample shows fewer than 85,000 clones, and around 15% sits with its ten largest clones. Study-level findings and limits: Further analysis was carried out later, and it showed several of the most significant clusters appearing linked to common viral pathogens. In a later analysis, TCR beta V- and J-gene trimming was associated with a missense DCLRE1C variant. HLA alleles showed associations with fewer than 20,000 TCR beta sequences in a later analysis, at a 0.05 false discovery rate.

The specimen sequenced was PBMCs. This sequence was found in a man aged 45-65 years in good health and CMV-seropositive.

DNA for the CDR3: TGTGCCAGCACAGCGGGACAGGGGGTCACTGAAGCTTTCTTT. As protein: CASTAGQGVTEAFF. The chain combines TRBV5-4 with TRBJ1-1, with 11 positions matching TRBD1. This CDR3 has 14 amino acids. The ends lost 6 bases at V and 4 bases at J; junction bases unmatched: 5. CDR1 is SGHNT, CDR2 YYREEE, per germline (reference sequence).